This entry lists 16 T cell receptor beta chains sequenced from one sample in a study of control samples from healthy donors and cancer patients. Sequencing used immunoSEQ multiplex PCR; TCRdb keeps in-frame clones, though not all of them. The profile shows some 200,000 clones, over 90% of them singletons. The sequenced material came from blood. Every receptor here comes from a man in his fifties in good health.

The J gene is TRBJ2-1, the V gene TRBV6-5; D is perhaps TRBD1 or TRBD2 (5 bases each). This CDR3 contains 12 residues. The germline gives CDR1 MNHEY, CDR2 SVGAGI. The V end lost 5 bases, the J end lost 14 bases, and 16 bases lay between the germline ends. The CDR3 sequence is CASSTRDGWEFF. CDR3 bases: TGTGCCAGCAGTACCCGGGACGGATGGGAGTTCTTC.

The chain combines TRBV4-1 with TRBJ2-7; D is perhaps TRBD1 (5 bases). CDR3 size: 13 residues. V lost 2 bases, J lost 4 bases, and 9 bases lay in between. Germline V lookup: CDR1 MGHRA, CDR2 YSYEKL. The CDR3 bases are TGCGCCAGCAGCCAAAGCAGGGTTTACGAGCAGTACGTC. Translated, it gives CASSQSRVYEQYV.

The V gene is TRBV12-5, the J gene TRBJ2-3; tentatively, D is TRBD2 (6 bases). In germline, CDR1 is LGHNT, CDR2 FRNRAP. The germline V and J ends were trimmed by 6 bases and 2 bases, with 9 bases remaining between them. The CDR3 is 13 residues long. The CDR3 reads CASGGLSTDTQYF. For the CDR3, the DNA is TGTGCTAGTGGGGGACTTTCCACAGATACGCAGTATTTT.

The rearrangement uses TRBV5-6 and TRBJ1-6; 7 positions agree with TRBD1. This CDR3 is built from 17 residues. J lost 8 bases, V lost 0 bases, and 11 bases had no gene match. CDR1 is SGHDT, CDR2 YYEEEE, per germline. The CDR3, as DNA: TGTGCCAGCAGCTTGGCCGCCACAGGGGCGCTGGATTCACCCCTCCACTTT. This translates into CASSLAATGALDSPLHF.

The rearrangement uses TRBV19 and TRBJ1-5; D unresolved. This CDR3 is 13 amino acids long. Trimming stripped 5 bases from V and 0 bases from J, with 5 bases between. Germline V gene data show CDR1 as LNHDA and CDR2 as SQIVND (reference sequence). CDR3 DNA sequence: TGTGCCAGTAGTTACAGTAGCAATCAGCCCCAGCATTTT. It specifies CASSYSSNQPQHF.

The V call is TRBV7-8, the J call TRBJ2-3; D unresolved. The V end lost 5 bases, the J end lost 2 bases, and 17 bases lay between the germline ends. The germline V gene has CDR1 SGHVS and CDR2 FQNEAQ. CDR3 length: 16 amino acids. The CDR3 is CASSPRPNLNTDTQYF. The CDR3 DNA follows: TGTGCCAGCAGCCCGAGACCCAACCTAAACACAGATACGCAGTATTTT.

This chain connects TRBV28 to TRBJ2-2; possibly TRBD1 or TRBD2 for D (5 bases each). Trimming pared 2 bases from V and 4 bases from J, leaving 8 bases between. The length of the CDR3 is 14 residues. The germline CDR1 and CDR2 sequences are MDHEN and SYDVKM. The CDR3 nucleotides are TGTGCCAGCAGTTTAGTTGGGGGCACCGGGGAGCTGTTTTTT. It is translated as CASSLVGGTGELFF.

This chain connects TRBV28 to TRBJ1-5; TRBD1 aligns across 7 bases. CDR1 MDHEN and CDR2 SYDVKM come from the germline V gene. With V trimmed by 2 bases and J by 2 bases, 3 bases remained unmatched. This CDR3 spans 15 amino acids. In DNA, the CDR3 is TGTGCCAGCAGTTTAGCAGGGGGAGGCAATCAGCCCCAGCATTTT. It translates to CASSLAGGGNQPQHF.

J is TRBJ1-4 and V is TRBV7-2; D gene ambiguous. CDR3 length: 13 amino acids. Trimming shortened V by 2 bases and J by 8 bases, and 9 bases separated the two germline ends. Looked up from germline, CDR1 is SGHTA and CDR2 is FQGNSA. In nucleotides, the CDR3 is TGTGCCAGCAGCTTAATCCTTGGAGAAAAACTGTTTTTT. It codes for CASSLILGEKLFF.

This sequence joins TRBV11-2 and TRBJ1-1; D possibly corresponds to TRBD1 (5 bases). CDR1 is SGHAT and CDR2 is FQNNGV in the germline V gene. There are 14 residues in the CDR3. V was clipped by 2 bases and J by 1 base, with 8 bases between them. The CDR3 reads CASSLHQGNTEAFF. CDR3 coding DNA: TGTGCCAGCAGCTTACATCAGGGGAACACTGAAGCTTTCTTT. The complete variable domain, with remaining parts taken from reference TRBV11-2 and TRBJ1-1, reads EAGVAQSPRYKIIEKRQSVAFWCNPISGHATLYWYQQILGQGPKLLIQFQNNGVVDDSQLPKDRFSAERLKGVDSTLKIQPAKLEDSAVYLCASSLHQGNTEAFFGQGTRLTVV.

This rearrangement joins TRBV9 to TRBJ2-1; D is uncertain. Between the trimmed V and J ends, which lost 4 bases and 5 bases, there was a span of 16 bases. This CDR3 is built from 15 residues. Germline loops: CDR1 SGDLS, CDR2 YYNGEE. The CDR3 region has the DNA TGTGCCAGCAGCCTATTGGGTACGGCTAACAATGAGCAGTTCTTC. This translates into CASSLLGTANNEQFF.

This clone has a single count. The CDR3 DNA reads TGTGCCAGCAGCGTAGGAAGCGGGACGGTACTCTACGAGCAGTACTTC. This encodes CASSVGSGTVLYEQYF. The J gene is TRBJ2-7, the V gene TRBV9, with TRBD2 identical over 7 bases. J was trimmed by 3 bases and V by 0 bases; bases with no gene match: 9. The CDR3 contains 16 residues. The germline gives CDR1 SGDLS, CDR2 YYNGEE.

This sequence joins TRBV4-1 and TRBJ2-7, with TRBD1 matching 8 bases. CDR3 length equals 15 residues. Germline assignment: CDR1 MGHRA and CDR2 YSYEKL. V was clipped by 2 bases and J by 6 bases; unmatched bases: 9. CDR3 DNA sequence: TGCGCCAGCAGCCAAAGTTTGGACAGGGTGGCCGAGCAGTACTTC. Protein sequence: CASSQSLDRVAEQYF.

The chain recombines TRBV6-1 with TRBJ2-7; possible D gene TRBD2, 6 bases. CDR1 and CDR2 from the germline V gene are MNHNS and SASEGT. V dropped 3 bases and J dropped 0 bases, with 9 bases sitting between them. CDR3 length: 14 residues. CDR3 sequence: CASSEGGVSYEQYF. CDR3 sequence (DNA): TGTGCCAGCAGTGAGGGGGGAGTCTCCTACGAGCAGTACTTC.

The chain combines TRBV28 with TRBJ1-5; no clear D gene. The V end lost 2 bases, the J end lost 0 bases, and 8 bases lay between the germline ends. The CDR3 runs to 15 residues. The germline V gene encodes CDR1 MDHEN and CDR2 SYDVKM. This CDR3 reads CASSLAGHSNQPQHF. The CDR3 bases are TGTGCCAGCAGTTTAGCTGGCCATAGCAATCAGCCCCAGCATTTT.

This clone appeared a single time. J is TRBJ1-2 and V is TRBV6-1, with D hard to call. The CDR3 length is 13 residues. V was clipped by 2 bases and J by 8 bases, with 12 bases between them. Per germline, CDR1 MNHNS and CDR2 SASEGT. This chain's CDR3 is CASSERARAGYTF. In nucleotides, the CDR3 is TGTGCCAGCAGTGAAAGGGCAAGGGCGGGCTACACCTTC.